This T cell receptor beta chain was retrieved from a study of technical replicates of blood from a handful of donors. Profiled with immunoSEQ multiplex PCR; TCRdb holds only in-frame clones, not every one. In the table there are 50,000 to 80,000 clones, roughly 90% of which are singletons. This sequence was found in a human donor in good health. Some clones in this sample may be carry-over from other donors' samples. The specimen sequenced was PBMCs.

The CDR3 protein is CASSSTSSSYEQYF. The DNA of the CDR3 is TGTGCCAGCAGTTCCACGTCGAGCTCCTACGAGCAGTACTTC. The V and J genes are TRBV6-5 and TRBJ2-7; no reliable D call. The ends were cut back, 4 bases at V and 0 bases at J, with 10 bases in the middle. There are 14 residues in the CDR3. CDR1 is MNHEY and CDR2 is SVGAGI in the germline V gene.